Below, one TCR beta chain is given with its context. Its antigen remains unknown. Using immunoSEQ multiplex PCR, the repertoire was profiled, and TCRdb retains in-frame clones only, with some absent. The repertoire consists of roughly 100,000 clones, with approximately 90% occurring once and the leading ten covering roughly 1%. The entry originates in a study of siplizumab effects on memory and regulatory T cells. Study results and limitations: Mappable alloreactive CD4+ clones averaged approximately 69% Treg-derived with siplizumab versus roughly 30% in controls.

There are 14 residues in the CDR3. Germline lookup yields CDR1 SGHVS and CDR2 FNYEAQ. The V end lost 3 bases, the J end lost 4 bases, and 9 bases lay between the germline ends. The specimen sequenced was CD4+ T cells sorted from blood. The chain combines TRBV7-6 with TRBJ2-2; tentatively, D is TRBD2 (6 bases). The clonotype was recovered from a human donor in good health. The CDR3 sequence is CASSFREFTGELFF. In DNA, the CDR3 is TGTGCCAGCAGCTTCCGGGAGTTCACCGGGGAGCTGTTTTTT.